The present TCR beta chain was sequenced within a study of regulatory T cells in long-lasting Graves disease. This clonotype was detected many times. Arm-PCR of CDR3 regions and iRepertoire HTBI primers were used to build TCR beta libraries. TCRdb re-called the multiplex PCR reads with MiXCR, one entry per CDR3 protein. The sample has nearly 350,000 distinct CDR3 sequences; about 19% are singletons. The CDR3 sequence is 13 residues long. Germline V gene data show CDR1 as SGHTA and CDR2 as FQGNSA. Trimming left V 1 base short and J 1 base short, with 4 bases between. Time point defined: persistent/refractory GD, antithyroid drugs over 5 years with positive TRAb. Scientists built the TCR library using RNA that was extracted from PBMCs.

The receptor was isolated from a female donor with Graves disease. V and J are TRBV7-2 and TRBJ1-1; D call uncertain. Source: peripheral blood mononuclear cells (PBMCs), taken when the disease was refractory, from a patient treated with antithyroid drugs. CDR3 sequence reads: CASSLVRNTEAFF. CDR3 DNA: TGTGCCAGCAGCTTAGTGAGGAACACTGAAGCTTTCTTT.